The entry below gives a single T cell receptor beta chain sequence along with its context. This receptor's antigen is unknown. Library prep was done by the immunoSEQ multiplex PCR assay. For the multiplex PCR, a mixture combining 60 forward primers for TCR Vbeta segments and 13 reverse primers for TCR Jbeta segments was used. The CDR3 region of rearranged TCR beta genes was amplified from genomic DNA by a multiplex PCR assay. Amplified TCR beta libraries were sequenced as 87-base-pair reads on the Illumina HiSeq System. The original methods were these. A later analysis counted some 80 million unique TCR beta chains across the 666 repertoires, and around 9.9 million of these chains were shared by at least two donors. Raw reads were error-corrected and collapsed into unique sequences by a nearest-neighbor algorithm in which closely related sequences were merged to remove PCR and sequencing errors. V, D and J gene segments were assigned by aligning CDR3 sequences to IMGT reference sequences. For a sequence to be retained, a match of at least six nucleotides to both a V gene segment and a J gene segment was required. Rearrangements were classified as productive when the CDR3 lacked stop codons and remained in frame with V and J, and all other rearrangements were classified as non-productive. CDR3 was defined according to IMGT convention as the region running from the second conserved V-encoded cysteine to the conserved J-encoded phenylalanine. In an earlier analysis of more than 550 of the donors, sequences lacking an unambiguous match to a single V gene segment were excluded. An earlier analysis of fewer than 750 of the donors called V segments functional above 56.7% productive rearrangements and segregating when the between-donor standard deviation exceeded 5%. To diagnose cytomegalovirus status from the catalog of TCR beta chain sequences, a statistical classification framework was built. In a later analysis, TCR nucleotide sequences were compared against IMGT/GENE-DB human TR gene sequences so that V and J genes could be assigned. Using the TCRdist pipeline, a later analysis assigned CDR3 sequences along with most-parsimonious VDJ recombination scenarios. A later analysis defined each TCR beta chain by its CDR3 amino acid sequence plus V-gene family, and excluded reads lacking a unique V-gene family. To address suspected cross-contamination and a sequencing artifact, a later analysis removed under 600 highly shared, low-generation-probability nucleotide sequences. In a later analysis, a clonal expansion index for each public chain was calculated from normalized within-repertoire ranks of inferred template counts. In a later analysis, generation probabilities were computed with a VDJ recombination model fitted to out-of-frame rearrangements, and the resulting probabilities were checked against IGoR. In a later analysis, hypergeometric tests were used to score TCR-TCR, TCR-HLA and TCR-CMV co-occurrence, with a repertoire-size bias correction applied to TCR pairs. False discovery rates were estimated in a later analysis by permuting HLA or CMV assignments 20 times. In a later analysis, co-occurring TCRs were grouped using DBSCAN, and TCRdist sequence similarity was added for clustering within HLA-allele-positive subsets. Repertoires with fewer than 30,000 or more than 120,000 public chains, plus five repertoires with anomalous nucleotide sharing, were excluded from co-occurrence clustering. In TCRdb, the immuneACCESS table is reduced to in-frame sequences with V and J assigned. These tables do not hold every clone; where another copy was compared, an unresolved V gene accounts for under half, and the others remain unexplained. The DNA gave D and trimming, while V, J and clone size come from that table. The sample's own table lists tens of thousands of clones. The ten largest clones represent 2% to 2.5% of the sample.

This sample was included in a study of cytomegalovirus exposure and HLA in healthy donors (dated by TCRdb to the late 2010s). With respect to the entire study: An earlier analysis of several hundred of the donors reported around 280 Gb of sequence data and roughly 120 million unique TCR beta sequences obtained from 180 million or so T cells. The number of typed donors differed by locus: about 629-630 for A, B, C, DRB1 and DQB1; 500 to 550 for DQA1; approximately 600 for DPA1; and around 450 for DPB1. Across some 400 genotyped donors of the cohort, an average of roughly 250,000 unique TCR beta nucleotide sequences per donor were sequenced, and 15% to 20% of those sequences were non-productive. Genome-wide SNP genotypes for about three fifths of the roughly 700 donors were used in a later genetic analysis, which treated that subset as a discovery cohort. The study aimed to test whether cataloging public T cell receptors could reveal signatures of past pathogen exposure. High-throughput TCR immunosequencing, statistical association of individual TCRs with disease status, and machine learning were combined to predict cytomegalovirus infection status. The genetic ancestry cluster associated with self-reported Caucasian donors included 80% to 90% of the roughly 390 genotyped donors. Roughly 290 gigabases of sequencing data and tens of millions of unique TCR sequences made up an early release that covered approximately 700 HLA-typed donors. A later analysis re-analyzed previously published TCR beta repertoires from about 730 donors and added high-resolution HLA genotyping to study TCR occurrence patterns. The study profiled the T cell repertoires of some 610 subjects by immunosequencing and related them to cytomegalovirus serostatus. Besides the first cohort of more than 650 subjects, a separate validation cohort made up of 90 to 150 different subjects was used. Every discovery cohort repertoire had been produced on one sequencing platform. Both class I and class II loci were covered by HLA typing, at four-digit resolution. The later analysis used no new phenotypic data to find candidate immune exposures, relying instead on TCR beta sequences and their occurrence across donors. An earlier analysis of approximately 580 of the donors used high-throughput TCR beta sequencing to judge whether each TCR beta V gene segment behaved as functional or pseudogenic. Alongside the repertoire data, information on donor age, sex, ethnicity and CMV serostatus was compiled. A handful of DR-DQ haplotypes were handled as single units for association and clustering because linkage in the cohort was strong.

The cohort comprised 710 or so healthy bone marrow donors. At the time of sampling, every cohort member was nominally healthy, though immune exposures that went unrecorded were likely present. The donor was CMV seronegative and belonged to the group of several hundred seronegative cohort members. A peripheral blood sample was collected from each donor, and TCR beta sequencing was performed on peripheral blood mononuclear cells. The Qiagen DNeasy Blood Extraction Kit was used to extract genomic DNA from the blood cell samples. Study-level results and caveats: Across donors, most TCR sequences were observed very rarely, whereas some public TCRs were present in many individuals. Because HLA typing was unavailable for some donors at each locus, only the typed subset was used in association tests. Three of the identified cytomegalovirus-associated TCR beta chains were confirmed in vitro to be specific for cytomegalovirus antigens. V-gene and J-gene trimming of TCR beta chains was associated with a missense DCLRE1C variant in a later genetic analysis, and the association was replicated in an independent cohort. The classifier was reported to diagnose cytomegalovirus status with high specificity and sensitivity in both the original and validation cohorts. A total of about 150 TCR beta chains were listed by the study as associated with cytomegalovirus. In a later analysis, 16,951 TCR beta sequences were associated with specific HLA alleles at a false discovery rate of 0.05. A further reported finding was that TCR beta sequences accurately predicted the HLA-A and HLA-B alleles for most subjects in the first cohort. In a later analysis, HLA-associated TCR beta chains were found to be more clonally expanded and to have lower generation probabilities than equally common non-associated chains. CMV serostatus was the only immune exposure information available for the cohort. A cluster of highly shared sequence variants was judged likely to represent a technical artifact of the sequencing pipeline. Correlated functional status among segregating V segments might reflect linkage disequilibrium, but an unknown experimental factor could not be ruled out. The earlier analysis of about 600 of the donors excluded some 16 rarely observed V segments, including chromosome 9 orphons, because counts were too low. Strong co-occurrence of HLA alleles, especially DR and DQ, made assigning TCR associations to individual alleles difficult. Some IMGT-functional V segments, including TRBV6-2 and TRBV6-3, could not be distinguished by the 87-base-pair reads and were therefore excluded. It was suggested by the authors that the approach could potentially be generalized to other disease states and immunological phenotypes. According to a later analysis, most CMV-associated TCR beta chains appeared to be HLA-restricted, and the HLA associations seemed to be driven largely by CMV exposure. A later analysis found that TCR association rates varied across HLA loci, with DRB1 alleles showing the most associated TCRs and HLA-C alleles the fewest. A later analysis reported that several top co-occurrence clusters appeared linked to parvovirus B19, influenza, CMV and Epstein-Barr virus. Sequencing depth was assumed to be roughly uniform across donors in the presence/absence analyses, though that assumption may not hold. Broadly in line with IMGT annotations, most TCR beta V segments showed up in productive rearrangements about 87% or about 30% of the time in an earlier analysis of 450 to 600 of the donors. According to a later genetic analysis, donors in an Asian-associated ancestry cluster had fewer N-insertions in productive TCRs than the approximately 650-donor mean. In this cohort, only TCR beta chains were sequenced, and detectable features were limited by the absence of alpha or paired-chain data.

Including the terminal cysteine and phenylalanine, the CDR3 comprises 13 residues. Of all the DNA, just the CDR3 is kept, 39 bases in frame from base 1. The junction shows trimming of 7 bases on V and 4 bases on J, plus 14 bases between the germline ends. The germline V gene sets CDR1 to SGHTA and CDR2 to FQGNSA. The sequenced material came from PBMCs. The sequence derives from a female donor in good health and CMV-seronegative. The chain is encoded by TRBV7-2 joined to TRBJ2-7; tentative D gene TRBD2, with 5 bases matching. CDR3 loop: CASTTGTRYEQYF. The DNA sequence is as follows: TGTGCCAGCACCACGGGCACTAGGTACGAGCAGTACTTC. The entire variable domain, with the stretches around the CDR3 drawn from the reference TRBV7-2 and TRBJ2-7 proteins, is GAGVSQSPSNKVTEKGKDVELRCDPISGHTALYWYRQSLGQGLEFLIYFQGNSAPDKSGLPSDRFSAERTGGSVSTLTIQRTQQEDSAVYLCASTTGTRYEQYFGPGTRLTVT.